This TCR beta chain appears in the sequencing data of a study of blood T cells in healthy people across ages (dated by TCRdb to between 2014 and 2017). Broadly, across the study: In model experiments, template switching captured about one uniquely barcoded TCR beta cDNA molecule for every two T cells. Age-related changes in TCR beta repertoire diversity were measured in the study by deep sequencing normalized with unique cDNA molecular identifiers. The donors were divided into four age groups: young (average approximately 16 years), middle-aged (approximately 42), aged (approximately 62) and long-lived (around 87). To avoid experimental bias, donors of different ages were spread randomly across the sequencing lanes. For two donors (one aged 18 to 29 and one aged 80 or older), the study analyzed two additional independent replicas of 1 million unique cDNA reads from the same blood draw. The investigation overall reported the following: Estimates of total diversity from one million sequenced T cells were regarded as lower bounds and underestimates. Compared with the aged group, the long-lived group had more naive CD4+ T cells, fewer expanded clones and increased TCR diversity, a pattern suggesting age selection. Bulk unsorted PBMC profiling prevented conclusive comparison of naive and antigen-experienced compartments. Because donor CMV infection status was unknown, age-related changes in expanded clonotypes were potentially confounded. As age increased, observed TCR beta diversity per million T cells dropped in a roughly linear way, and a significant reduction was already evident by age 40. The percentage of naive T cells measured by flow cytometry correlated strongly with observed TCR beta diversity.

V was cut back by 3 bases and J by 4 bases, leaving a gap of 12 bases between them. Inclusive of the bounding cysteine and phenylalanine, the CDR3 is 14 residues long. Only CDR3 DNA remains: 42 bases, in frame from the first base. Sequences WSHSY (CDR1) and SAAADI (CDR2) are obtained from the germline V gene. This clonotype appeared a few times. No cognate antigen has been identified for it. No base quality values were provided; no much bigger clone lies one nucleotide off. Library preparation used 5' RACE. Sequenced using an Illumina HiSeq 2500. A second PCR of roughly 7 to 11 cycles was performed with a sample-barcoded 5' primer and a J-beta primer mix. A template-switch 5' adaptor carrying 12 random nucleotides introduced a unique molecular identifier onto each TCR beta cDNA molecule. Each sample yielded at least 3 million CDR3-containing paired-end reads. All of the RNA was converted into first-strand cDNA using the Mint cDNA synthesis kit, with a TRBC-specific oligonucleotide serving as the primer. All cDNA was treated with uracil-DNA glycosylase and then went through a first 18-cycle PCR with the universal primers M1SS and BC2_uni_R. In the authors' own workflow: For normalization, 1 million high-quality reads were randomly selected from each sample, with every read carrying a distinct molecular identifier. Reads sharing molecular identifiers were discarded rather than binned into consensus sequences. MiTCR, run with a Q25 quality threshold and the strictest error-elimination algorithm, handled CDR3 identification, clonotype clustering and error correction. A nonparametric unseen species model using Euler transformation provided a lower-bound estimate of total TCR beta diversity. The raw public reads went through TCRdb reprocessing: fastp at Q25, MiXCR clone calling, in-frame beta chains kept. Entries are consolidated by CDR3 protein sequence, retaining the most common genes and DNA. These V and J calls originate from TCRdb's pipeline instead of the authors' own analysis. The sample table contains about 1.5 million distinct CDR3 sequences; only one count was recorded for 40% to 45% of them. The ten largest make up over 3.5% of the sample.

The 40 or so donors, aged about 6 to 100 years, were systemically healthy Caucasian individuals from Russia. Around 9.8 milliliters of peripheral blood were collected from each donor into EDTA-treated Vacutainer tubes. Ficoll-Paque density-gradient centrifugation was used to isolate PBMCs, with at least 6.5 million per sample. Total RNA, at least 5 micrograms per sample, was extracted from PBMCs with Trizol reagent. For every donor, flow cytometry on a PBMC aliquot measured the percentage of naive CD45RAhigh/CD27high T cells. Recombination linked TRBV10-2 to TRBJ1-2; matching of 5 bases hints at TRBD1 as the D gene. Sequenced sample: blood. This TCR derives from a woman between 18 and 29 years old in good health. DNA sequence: TGCGCCAGCAGTGACGGGGACCCTTCCTATGGCTACACCTTC. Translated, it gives CASSDGDPSYGYTF.